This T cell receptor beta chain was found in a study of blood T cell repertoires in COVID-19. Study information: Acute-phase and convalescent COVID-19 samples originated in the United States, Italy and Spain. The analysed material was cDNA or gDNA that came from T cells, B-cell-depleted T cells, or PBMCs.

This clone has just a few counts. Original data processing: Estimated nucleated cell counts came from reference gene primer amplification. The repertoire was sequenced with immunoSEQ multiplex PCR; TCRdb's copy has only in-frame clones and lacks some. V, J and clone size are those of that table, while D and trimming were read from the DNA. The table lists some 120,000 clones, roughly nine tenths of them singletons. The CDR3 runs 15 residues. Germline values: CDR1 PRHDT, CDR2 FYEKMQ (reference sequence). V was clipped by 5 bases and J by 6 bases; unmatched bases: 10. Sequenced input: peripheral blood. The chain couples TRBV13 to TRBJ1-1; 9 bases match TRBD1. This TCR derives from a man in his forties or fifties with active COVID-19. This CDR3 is CASSKGTGLVPEAFF. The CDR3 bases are TGTGCCAGCAGCAAAGGGACAGGGTTGGTCCCTGAAGCTTTCTTT. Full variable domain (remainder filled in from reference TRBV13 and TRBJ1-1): AAGVIQSPRHLIKEKRETATLKCYPIPRHDTVYWYQQGPGQDPQFLISFYEKMQSDKGSIPDRFSAQQFSDYHSELNMSSLELGDSALYFCASSKGTGLVPEAFFGQGTRLTVV.